A single sample gave rise to the 10 T cell receptor beta chains below, sequenced in a study of blood T cell repertoires in COVID-19. Profiling relied on immunoSEQ multiplex PCR, and the TCRdb table lists in-frame clones only, not all of them. The table has around 260,000 clones, more than 70% seen once. The sample was peripheral blood. The receptors were sampled from a woman aged 45-60 years with acute or convalescent COVID-19.

The chain recombines TRBV2 with TRBJ2-6; D is undetermined. This CDR3 has 14 residues. Germline CDR1 SNHLY, CDR2 FYNNEI. Trimming took off 6 bases at V and 0 bases at J, with 6 bases between the two ends. CDR3 residues: CASSFNSGANVLTF. Written as DNA, the CDR3 is TGTGCCAGCAGCTTTAACTCTGGGGCCAACGTCCTGACTTTC.

This clone was seen a few times. The chain links TRBV19 to TRBJ2-7; TRBD2 aligns across 8 bases. The CDR3 totals 15 residues. Germline V gene sequence: CDR1 LNHDA, CDR2 SQIVND (reference sequence). Trimming at V came to 3 bases and at J to 5 bases, leaving 9 bases not matched to a gene. CDR3 DNA: TGTGCCAGTAGTATCATTTATCCGGGGGGGAACGAGCAGTACTTC. As protein: CASSIIYPGGNEQYF.

CDR3 protein: CASGSYDRSPWSEQYF. The DNA for the CDR3 is TGTGCCAGCGGATCGTACGACAGAAGCCCATGGTCCGAGCAGTACTTC. The chain has TRBV6-6 and TRBJ2-7; D perhaps matches TRBD1 (5 bases). The length of the CDR3 is 16 residues. Trimming removed 8 bases from V and 6 bases from J, with 26 bases in between. CDR1 is MNHNY and CDR2 is SVGAGI in the germline V gene (reference sequence).

The chain joins TRBV3-1 (or the pseudogene TRBV3-2) to TRBJ2-2, with D uncertain. Germline assignment: CDR1 LGHDT and CDR2 YNNKEL (reference sequence). CDR3 length: 13 amino acids. V was cut by 0 bases and J by 4 bases, with 3 bases left in between. The CDR3 sequence is CASSQDRTGELFF. DNA for the CDR3: TGTGCCAGCAGCCAAGATCGCACCGGGGAGCTGTTTTTT.

The V gene is TRBV13, the J gene TRBJ1-2, with a possible D match to TRBD1 (6 bases). V gave up 5 bases and J gave up 3 bases, with 16 bases separating them. CDR1 PRHDT and CDR2 FYEKMQ come from the germline V gene (reference sequence). The CDR3 extends over 15 amino acids. The CDR3 DNA reads as TGTGCCAGCAGCGGACCCGGGGGGCGTCACTATGGCTACACCTTC. This encodes CASSGPGGRHYGYTF.

DNA of the CDR3: TGTGCCAGCACCCCCCGCCCCATTGTCGGCTATGGCTACACCTTC. It translates to CASTPRPIVGYGYTF. The chain carries TRBV28 and TRBJ1-2; D remains unclear. Trimming removed 7 bases from V and 4 bases from J, with 19 bases in between. This CDR3 contains 15 residues. Germline values: CDR1 MDHEN, CDR2 SYDVKM.

The gene calls are TRBV7-6 and TRBJ2-3; maybe TRBD1 (5 bases). V shed 0 bases and J shed 2 bases, with 6 bases lying between them. Per germline, CDR1 SGHVS and CDR2 FNYEAQ. The CDR3 spans 14 residues. This CDR3 is CASSLAGLTDTQYF. The CDR3, as DNA: TGTGCCAGCAGCTTAGCGGGGCTCACAGATACGCAGTATTTT. Full variable domain (missing parts from reference TRBV7-6 and TRBJ2-3): GAGVSQSPRYKVTKRGQDVALRCDPISGHVSLYWYRQALGQGPEFLTYFNYEAQQDKSGLPNDRFSAERPEGSISTLTIQRTEQRDSAMYRCASSLAGLTDTQYFGPGTRLTVL.

The V gene is TRBV20-1, the J gene TRBJ2-1; D is possibly TRBD2 (6 bases). The CDR3 runs to 13 residues. Germline values: CDR1 DFQATT, CDR2 SNEGSKA (reference sequence). The CDR3 spells CRTSGRSVNEQFF. CDR3 nucleotides: TGCAGGACTAGTGGGCGGTCGGTAAATGAGCAGTTCTTC.

To note about this clone: In the same sample, other DNA sequences code for this CDR3. V usage is TRBV6-5 and J usage is TRBJ2-7, with 9 bases matching TRBD1. Germline assignment: CDR1 MNHEY and CDR2 SVGAGI. The CDR3 totals 13 residues. After removal of 6 bases from V and 4 bases from J, the junction contained 4 bases not matched to a gene. The CDR3 loop is CASRRTGAYEQYF. In nucleotides, the CDR3 is TGTGCCAGCAGAAGGACAGGGGCTTACGAGCAGTACTTC.

The rearrangement joins TRBV27 to TRBJ1-4; 10 bases match TRBD1. The germline gives CDR1 MNHEY, CDR2 SMNVEV (reference sequence). The CDR3 consists of 15 residues. With V trimmed by 5 bases and J by 8 bases, 8 bases remained unmatched. Here the CDR3 DNA reads TGTGCCAGCAGTCTCACGGGACAGGGGTGGGAAAAACTGTTTTTT. Encoded protein: CASSLTGQGWEKLFF.